This T cell receptor (beta chain) was captured in a study of control samples from healthy donors and cancer patients. Data came from immunoSEQ multiplex PCR; TCRdb stores just in-frame clones and leaves some out. This sample carries around 180,000 clones, roughly 88% of them seen once, and the ten largest clones take approximately 4.9%. The clonotype comes from a woman under 40 in good health. The material sequenced was blood.

CDR3 protein: CASVRLGNPNYGYTF. DNA for the CDR3: TGTGCCAGTGTACGCCTAGGAAACCCTAACTATGGCTACACCTTC. This chain uses TRBV19 with TRBJ1-2; D is unresolved. There are 15 residues in the CDR3. CDR1 and CDR2 from the germline V gene are LNHDA and SQIVND (reference sequence). With 8 bases removed from V and 0 bases from J, the gap between germline ends came to 16 bases. Together with reference TRBV19 and TRBJ1-2, the CDR3 gives the full variable domain: DGGITQSPKYLFRKEGQNVTLSCEQNLNHDAMYWYRQDPGQGLRLIYYSQIVNDFQKGDIAEGYSVSREKKESFPLTVTSAQKNPTAFYLCASVRLGNPNYGYTFGSGTRLTVV.